The 10 T cell receptor beta chains reported below all come from one sample, sequenced in a study of T cells after yellow fever vaccination. TCRdb recomputed calls from the 5' RACE reads with MiXCR, one row per CDR3 protein. The sample yields 500,000 to 650,000 distinct CDR3 sequences, roughly 17% seen once. The sample was PBMCs, taken roughly 5 days after the first yellow fever vaccination. All receptors come from a man aged 18 to 35 who received the YFV17D yellow fever vaccine.

The rearrangement uses TRBV7-9 and TRBJ2-1; TRBD2 might be the D (6 bases). CDR1 SEHNR and CDR2 FQNEAQ come from the germline V gene (reference sequence). The V gene lost 8 bases and the J gene lost 10 bases, with 24 bases spanning the gap. This CDR3 region has 15 residues. In nucleotides, the CDR3 is TGTGCCAGCGGCTACACCGGGACTTTTCTTAAGGAGCAGTTCTTC. This sequence encodes CASGYTGTFLKEQFF.

As concerns this clonotype: Compared with germline, one end of the junction differs, possibly owing to a read error. V usage is TRBV12-3 or TRBV12-4 and J usage is TRBJ2-5; 8 nucleotides match TRBD2. The CDR3 covers 15 residues. CDR3 coding DNA: TGTACCAGCAGTCGGAGGGAGGGACTAGGGGAGACCCAGTACTTC. This gives the protein CTSSRREGLGETQYF.

The V call is TRBV5-1, the J call TRBJ2-1; either TRBD1 or TRBD2 may fit D (6 bases each). Germline V lookup: CDR1 SGHRS, CDR2 YFSETQ. There are 13 residues in the CDR3. Trimming pared 5 bases from V and 7 bases from J, leaving 13 bases between. Here the CDR3 reads CASSPRRGNEQFF. The CDR3 bases are TGCGCCAGCAGTCCCCGGAGGGGGAATGAGCAGTTCTTC.

This clonotype was seen a handful of times. The V call is TRBV6-2 or TRBV6-3, the J call TRBJ1-2; D not certain. This CDR3 is 15 amino acids long. The germline CDR1 and CDR2 sequences are MNHEY and SVGEGT. V was cut by 5 bases and J by 1 base, with 14 bases left in between. The CDR3, as DNA: TGTGCCAGCAGTCGAGACACAACCGGTAACTATGGCTACACCTTC. It encodes CASSRDTTGNYGYTF.

The rearrangement joins TRBV11-2 to TRBJ2-3; D is perhaps TRBD2 (6 bases). Trimming took off 2 bases at V and 4 bases at J, with 19 bases between the two ends. CDR1 is SGHAT and CDR2 is FQNNGV in the germline V gene. The length of the CDR3 is 17 residues. The CDR3 protein is CASSLPPRLEVSDTQYF. CDR3 nucleotides: TGTGCCAGCAGCTTACCCCCTCGACTAGAAGTGTCAGATACGCAGTATTTT.

This clonotype came up many times. This chain joins TRBV7-2 and TRBJ2-3; a possible D gene is TRBD2 (5 bases). The V gene's germline CDR1 is SGHTA and CDR2 FQGNSA. Trimming removed 1 base from V and 0 bases from J, with 8 bases in between. The CDR3 has 15 amino acids. In DNA, the CDR3 is TGTGCCAGCAGCTTAGGGACTCCAAGCACAGATACGCAGTATTTT. The encoded protein is CASSLGTPSTDTQYF.

This clonotype has more than one count but fewer than ten. J is TRBJ1-5 and V is TRBV7-2; the D gene is possibly TRBD1 (5 bases). This CDR3 has 13 residues. Per germline, CDR1 SGHTA and CDR2 FQGNSA. Between the trimmed V and J ends, which lost 7 bases and 3 bases, there was a span of 10 bases. CDR3 sequence (DNA): TGTGCCAGCACGGGGCAGTACAATCAGCCCCAGCATTTT. Translation: CASTGQYNQPQHF.

The chain carries TRBV27 and TRBJ1-1, with 7 bases lining up with TRBD1. Germline assignment: CDR1 MNHEY and CDR2 SMNVEV (reference sequence). V lost 8 bases and J lost 0; bases outside the gene matches: 9. The CDR3 is 15 amino acids. The CDR3 loop reads CASGTGVQMNTEAFF. The CDR3 DNA reads TGTGCCAGCGGAACAGGGGTTCAGATGAACACTGAAGCTTTCTTT.

This clonotype has just a few counts. The rearrangement uses TRBV19 and TRBJ2-3; D remains unclear. This CDR3 is built from 15 residues. V was cut by 5 bases and J by 0 bases, with 12 bases left in between. Looked up from germline, CDR1 is LNHDA and CDR2 is SQIVND (reference sequence). This CDR3 reads CASSPDLGSTDTQYF. In DNA form, the CDR3 reads TGTGCCAGTAGTCCAGACCTGGGAAGCACAGATACGCAGTATTTT.

This clonotype showed up just a few times. J is TRBJ2-7 and V is TRBV20-1; perhaps TRBD1 as D (6 bases). The CDR3 spans 13 residues. Trimming took 6 bases from V and 6 from J, leaving 18 bases between them. Germline V lookup: CDR1 DFQATT, CDR2 SNEGSKA (reference sequence). The CDR3 loop reads CSAESRGGGEQYV. CDR3 nucleotide sequence: TGCAGTGCAGAGAGCCGAGGGGGTGGCGAGCAGTACGTC.